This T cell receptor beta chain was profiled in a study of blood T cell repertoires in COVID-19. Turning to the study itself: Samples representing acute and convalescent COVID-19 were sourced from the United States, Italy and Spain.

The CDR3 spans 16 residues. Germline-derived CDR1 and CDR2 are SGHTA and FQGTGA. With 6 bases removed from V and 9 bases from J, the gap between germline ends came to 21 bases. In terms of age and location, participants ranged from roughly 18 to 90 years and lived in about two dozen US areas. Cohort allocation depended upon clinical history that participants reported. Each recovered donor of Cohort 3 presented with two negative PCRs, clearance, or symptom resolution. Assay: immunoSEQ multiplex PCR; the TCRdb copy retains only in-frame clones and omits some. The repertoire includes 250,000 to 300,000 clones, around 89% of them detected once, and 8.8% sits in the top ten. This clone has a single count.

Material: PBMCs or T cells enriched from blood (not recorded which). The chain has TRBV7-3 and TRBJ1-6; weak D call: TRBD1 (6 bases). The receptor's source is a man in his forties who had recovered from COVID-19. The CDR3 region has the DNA TGTGCCAGCAGTCTTACAGGGAGACCTCCAAGTTCACCCCTCCACTTT. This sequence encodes CASSLTGRPPSSPLHF.